This T cell receptor beta chain comes out of a study of CD8 T cells in ankylosing spondylitis. Study outcomes and limitations: Some motif variants had been reported before (in reactive arthritis synovial fluid and blood). Ankylosing spondylitis blood seemed to carry a telltale TCR beta motif made of fewer than ten highly homologous variants.

Points on this clonotype: The antigen remains undetermined.

This CDR3 is 13 amino acids long. The germline V and J ends were trimmed by 4 bases and 7 bases, with 13 bases remaining between them. Germline V lookup: CDR1 LGHDT, CDR2 YNNKEL (reference sequence). Making use of molecular barcodes, quantitative 5'-RACE generated TCR beta libraries. TCRdb processed the 5' RACE reads anew with MiXCR; each CDR3 protein has one entry. Of under 150,000 distinct CDR3 sequences listed, approximately 17% were seen once; the top ten hold about 33%. What was sequenced was blood, either unsorted or a sorted T cell fraction (not recorded which). The clonotype originates from a male donor with ankylosing spondylitis. V gene TRBV3-1 combines with J gene TRBJ1-2, with a tentative D call TRBD1 (5 bases). This CDR3 is CASSPSDRFGYTF. The CDR3 region has the DNA TGTGCCAGCAGCCCCTCAGACAGATTTGGCTACACCTTC.